The clone carrying this TCR beta chain was counted ten times or more. Trimming took 1 base from V and 6 from J; bases not matched to a gene: 9. The CDR3 is 14 residues long. Germline V lookup: CDR1 DFQATT, CDR2 SNEGSKA (reference sequence). The data were obtained in a study of T-cell reconstitution after alpha-beta-depleted transplantation in children. Unique molecular identifiers were used in preparing the TCRbeta library. MiXCR was run by TCRdb on the PCR reads, yielding one entry per CDR3 protein. Found here are approximately 390,000 distinct CDR3 sequences, under 13% of them singletons; the top ten hold 4.5% to 7%.

The clonotype originates from a human donor who donated a stem cell graft to a child with acute myeloid leukemia. The chain recombines TRBV20-1 with TRBJ2-7, with 7 bases identical to TRBD1. The specimen was PBMCs from the stem cell graft donor, collected from the stem cell graft. The CDR3 is CSARGAEGAGEQYV. CDR3 nucleotide sequence: TGCAGTGCTAGAGGAGCAGAGGGGGCTGGCGAGCAGTACGTC.